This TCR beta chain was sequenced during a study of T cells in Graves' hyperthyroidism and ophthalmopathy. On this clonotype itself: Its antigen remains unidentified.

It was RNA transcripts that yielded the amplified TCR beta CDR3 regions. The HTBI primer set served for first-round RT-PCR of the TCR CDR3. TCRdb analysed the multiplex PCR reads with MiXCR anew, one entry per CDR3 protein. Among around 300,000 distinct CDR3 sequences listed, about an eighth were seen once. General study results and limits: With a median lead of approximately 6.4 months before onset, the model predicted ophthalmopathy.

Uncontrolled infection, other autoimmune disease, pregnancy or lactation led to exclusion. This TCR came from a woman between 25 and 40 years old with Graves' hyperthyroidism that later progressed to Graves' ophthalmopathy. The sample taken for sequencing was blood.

The CDR3 protein is CASSLTVAMNTEAFF. CDR3 DNA sequence: TGTGCCAGCAGCCTTACGGTCGCGATGAACACTGAAGCTTTCTTT. The chain has TRBV5-5 and TRBJ1-1; D remains ambiguous. Germline CDR1 is SGHKS and CDR2 is YYEKEE (reference sequence). The CDR3 runs to 15 residues. V lost 4 bases and J lost 0, with 13 bases in between.